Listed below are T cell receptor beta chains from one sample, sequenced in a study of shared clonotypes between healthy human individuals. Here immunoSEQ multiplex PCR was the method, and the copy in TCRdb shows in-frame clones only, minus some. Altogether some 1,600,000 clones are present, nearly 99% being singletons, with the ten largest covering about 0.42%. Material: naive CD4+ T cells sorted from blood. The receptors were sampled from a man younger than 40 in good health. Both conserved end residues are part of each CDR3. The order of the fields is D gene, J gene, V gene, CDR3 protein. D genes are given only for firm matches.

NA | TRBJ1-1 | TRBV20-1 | CSAVKTEAFF
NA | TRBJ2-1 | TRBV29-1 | CSILSGSSYNEQFF
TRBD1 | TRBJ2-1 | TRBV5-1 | CASSFRPQGVAKNEQFF
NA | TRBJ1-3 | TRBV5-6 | CASSLDGAGNTIYF
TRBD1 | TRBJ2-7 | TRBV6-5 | CASSTGTGSYEQYF
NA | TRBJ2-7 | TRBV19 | CASSTRGLYEQYF
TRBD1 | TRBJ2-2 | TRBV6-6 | CASSAGQGALFF
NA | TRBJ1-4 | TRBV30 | CAWSRRSGEKLFF
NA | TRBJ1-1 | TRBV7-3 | CASSLTHGLTTEAFF
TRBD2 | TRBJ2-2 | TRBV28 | CASSLWAAGEATGELFF
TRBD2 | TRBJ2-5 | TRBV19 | CASSVAGRAETQYF
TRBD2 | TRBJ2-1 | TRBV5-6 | CASSPRTLAGVNEQFF
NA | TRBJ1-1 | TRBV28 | CASQGTEAFF
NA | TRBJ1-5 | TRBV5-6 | CASSLGRVLNQPQHF
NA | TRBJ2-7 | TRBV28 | CASSQAGKGEQYF
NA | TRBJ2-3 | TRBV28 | CASKYRESTDTQYF
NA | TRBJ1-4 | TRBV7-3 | CASSRTPTNEKLFF
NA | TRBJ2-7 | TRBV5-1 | CASSSPGLGTYEQYF
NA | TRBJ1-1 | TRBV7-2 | CASSLNGAGGKAFF
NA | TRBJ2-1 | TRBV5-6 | CASSWEESSYNEQFF
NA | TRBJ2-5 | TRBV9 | CASSPQYAQETQYF
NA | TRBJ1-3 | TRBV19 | CASSILMDRISGNTIYF
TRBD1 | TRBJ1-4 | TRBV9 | CASSGHGQGNEKLFF
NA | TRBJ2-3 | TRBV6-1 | CASRVGPTDTQYF
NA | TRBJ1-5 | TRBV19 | CASAGRSNQPQHF
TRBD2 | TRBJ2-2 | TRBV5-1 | CASSQARGGTGELFF
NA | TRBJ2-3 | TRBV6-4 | CASSVAGAGDTQYF
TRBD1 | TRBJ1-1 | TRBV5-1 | CASSSNRGRGTEAFF
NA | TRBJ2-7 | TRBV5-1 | CASSLASETGFYEQYF
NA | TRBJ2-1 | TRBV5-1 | CASSFTAASYNEQFF